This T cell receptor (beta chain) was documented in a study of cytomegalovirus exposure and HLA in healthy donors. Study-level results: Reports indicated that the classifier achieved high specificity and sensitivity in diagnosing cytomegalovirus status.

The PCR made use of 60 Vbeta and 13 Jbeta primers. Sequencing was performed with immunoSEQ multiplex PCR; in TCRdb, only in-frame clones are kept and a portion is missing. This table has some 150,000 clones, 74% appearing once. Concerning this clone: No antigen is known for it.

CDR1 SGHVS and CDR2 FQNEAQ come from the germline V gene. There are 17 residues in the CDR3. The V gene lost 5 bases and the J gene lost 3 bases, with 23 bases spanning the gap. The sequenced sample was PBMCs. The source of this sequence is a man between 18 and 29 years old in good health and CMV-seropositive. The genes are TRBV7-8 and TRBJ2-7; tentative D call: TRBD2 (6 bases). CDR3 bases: TGTGCCAGCAGCCCGACTGCGGCAGCGACTAGATTCTACGAGCAGTACTTC. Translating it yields CASSPTAAATRFYEQYF.